Listed here are 19 T cell receptor beta chains from one sample, sequenced in a study of cytomegalovirus exposure and HLA in healthy donors. Use of 60 Vbeta and 13 Jbeta primers characterized the PCR. Profiled with immunoSEQ multiplex PCR; TCRdb holds only in-frame clones, not every one. Of 180,000 or so clones listed, about 79% are singletons. Sequencing was done on a sample of PBMCs. The receptors derive from a man aged 18 to 29 in good health and CMV-seronegative.

V gene TRBV5-1 combines with J gene TRBJ1-6, with TRBD1 matching 7 bases. CDR3 length equals 14 residues. Germline CDR1 SGHRS, CDR2 YFSETQ. V was pared by 0 bases and J by 8 bases, with 2 bases of the junction left unmatched. The CDR3 DNA follows: TGCGCCAGCAGCTTGGGAGGGGGCGATTCACCCCTCCACTTT. The encoded protein is CASSLGGGDSPLHF.

This clone was observed a single time. The genes are TRBV6-6 and TRBJ2-1; 9 positions match TRBD1. Unmatched junction bases numbered 9, after V lost 4 bases and J lost 5 bases. CDR3 length: 16 residues. The V gene's germline CDR1 is MNHNY and CDR2 SVGAGI (reference sequence). The DNA for the CDR3 is TGTGCCAGCAGTTCTCCCGGGACAGGGAGCAACAATGAGCAGTTCTTC. It specifies CASSSPGTGSNNEQFF.

The count of this clone is one. The chain has TRBV21-1 and TRBJ2-5; the table's D gene call, TRBD2, was not cross checked with the DNA. TRBV21-1 is marked as a pseudogene. CDR3 size: 15 residues. The CDR3: CASSKIPGDQETQYF. The DNA of the CDR3 is TGTGCCAGCAGCAAAATCCCCGGGGACCAAGAGACCCAGTACTTC.

The chain is built from TRBV19 and TRBJ2-6; 10 bases fit TRBD1. Germline CDR1 and CDR2: LNHDA and SQIVND (reference sequence). The CDR3 length is 17 residues. The trim removed 5 bases at V and 0 bases at J, leaving 4 bases unmatched. The CDR3 DNA reads TGTGCCAGTAGTGAGGGACAGGGGAACTCTGGGGCCAACGTCCTGACTTTC. Amino acid sequence: CASSEGQGNSGANVLTF.

This chain uses TRBV7-9 with TRBJ2-7; D possibly corresponds to TRBD1 (6 bases). This CDR3 has 13 amino acids. The germline gives CDR1 SEHNR, CDR2 FQNEAQ (reference sequence). V lost 4 bases to trimming and J lost 0 bases, with 7 bases between them. This chain's CDR3 is CASSSTGSYEQYF. CDR3 bases: TGTGCCAGCAGCTCGACAGGCTCCTACGAGCAGTACTTC. Based on the CDR3 plus reference TRBV7-9 and TRBJ2-7, the full variable domain is DTGVSQNPRHKITKRGQNVTFRCDPISEHNRLYWYRQTLGQGPEFLTYFQNEAQLEKSRLLSDRFSAERPKGSFSTLEIQRTEQGDSAMYLCASSSTGSYEQYFGPGTRLTVT.

The count of this clone is one. The rearrangement uses TRBV7-8 and TRBJ2-1; 8 bases line up with TRBD2. The germline V gene has CDR1 SGHVS and CDR2 FQNEAQ. With V trimmed by 6 bases and J by 0 bases, 4 bases remained unmatched. CDR3 length: 15 amino acids. CDR3 protein: CASSYSGDSYNEQFF. CDR3 DNA sequence: TGTGCCAGCAGTTATAGCGGGGACTCCTACAATGAGCAGTTCTTC. The variable domain in full, completed from reference TRBV7-8 and TRBJ2-1, reads GAGVSQSPRYKVAKRGQDVALRCDPISGHVSLFWYQQALGQGPEFLTYFQNEAQLDKSGLPSDRFFAERPEGSVSTLKIQRTQQEDSAVYLCASSYSGDSYNEQFFGPGTRLTVL.

The chain carries TRBV7-9 and TRBJ1-1; the D gene is possibly TRBD1 (6 bases). Germline V lookup: CDR1 SEHNR, CDR2 FQNEAQ (reference sequence). The CDR3 has 14 residues. The V gene lost 0 bases and the J gene lost 4 bases, with 9 bases spanning the gap. The chain's CDR3 is CASSLAAQGTEAFF. Written as DNA, the CDR3 is TGTGCCAGCAGCTTAGCGGCACAGGGCACTGAAGCTTTCTTT. Together with reference TRBV7-9 and TRBJ1-1, the CDR3 gives the full variable domain: DTGVSQNPRHKITKRGQNVTFRCDPISEHNRLYWYRQTLGQGPEFLTYFQNEAQLEKSRLLSDRFSAERPKGSFSTLEIQRTEQGDSAMYLCASSLAAQGTEAFFGQGTRLTVV.

The CDR3 here is CASSLYRQGATGANVLTF. Here the CDR3 DNA reads TGTGCCAGCAGCTTATACCGACAGGGGGCTACTGGGGCCAACGTCCTGACTTTC. The genes are TRBV5-4 and TRBJ2-6, with 10 positions matching TRBD1. The CDR3 covers 18 residues. Germline CDR1 is SGHNT and CDR2 is YYREEE (reference sequence). Losses at the gene ends were 2 bases for V and 2 bases for J; bases not matched to a gene: 7.

A remark on this clone: One end of the junction is discordant with germline, which a read error may explain. This chain joins TRBV7-7 and TRBJ2-5, with 11 bases aligning to TRBD1. The CDR3 runs to 15 residues. Germline lookup yields CDR1 SSHAT and CDR2 FNYEAQ (reference sequence). CDR3 nucleotide sequence: TGTGCTAGCAGCCTCGGGACAGGGGGACAAGAGACCCAGTACTTC. Amino acid sequence: CASSLGTGGQETQYF.

Concerning this clone: Germline is not matched at one junction end, which may reflect a read error. This chain connects TRBV7-7 to TRBJ2-7, with TRBD2 matching 10 bases. Germline V gives CDR1 SSHAT, CDR2 FNYEAQ (reference sequence). The CDR3 length is 17 residues. The CDR3 DNA follows: TGTGCTAGCAGCCCGAGTCAAGCGGGGGGGAGCTCCTACGAGCAGTACTTC. As protein: CASSPSQAGGSSYEQYF.

The chain joins TRBV27 to TRBJ1-4; weak D call: TRBD1 (5 bases). V lost 4 bases and J 0 bases, leaving 12 bases between the germline ends. The CDR3 runs 16 residues. Germline V gene lookup returns CDR1 MNHEY and CDR2 SMNVEV (reference sequence). CDR3 region: CASSSRRGATNEKLFF. DNA for the CDR3: TGTGCCAGCAGTTCGCGCCGGGGGGCAACTAATGAAAAACTGTTTTTT.

This clone turned up a few times. This rearrangement joins TRBV5-1 to TRBJ2-3; 9 bases are shared with TRBD1. Germline V lookup: CDR1 SGHRS, CDR2 YFSETQ. CDR3 length: 16 amino acids. Trimming removed 0 bases from V and 0 bases from J; junction bases left unmatched: 2. The CDR3 sequence is CASSLGGTGSTDTQYF. CDR3 nucleotides: TGCGCCAGCAGCTTGGGAGGGACAGGGAGCACAGATACGCAGTATTTT.

V usage is TRBV30 and J usage is TRBJ2-5, with 8 bases that match TRBD1. The J call is doubtful: the DNA matches TRBJ2-7 better. In germline, CDR1 is GTSNPN, CDR2 SVGIG (reference sequence). CDR3 length: 12 amino acids. CDR3 nucleotide sequence: TGTGCCTTGGACAGGGATGGGGACGAGCAGTACTTC. Encoded protein: CALDRDGDEQYF.

In this sample, this clone turned up a few times. The V and J genes are TRBV6-1 and TRBJ1-2, with 9 bases aligning to TRBD1. The CDR3 spans 15 residues. Germline values: CDR1 MNHNS, CDR2 SASEGT. V lost 5 bases to trimming and J lost 7 bases; unmatched junction nucleotides: 11. In DNA form, the CDR3 reads TGTGCCAGCAGTAAACCCGGGACAGGGAAGTCTGGCTACACCTTC. Its protein product is CASSKPGTGKSGYTF.

This chain uses TRBV10-2 with TRBJ2-5, with 8 nucleotides matching TRBD2. The end of the DNA fits TRBJ2-7 better, so the J call may be wrong. CDR1 WSHSY and CDR2 SAAADI come from the germline V gene. The CDR3 covers 15 residues. The CDR3 loop reads CASSESGRVFDEQYF. CDR3 coding DNA: TGCGCCAGCAGCGAAAGCGGGAGAGTGTTCGACGAGCAGTACTTC.

DNA of the CDR3: TGTGCCAGCAGCACCCGACAGGCCTCATACGAGCAGTACTTC. As protein: CASSTRQASYEQYF. V is TRBV13 and J is TRBJ2-7; D perhaps matches TRBD1 (6 bases). The CDR3 spans 14 residues. Germline V gives CDR1 PRHDT, CDR2 FYEKMQ (reference sequence). The ends were cut back, 5 bases at V and 4 bases at J, with 15 bases in the middle.

V gene TRBV9 combines with J gene TRBJ2-5, with 7 nucleotides matching TRBD2. Germline V CDR1 and CDR2: SGDLS, YYNGEE. Trimming at V came to 0 bases and at J to 4 bases, leaving 9 bases not matched to a gene. The CDR3 covers 16 residues. CDR3 residues: CASSVGAGEVRETQYF. The CDR3 DNA follows: TGTGCCAGCAGCGTAGGGGCGGGAGAGGTGAGAGAGACCCAGTACTTC.

The V and J genes are TRBV27 and TRBJ1-5; 10 bases map to TRBD1. CDR1 is MNHEY, CDR2 SMNVEV, per germline (reference sequence). V dropped 4 bases and J dropped 4; count of bases not matched to a gene: 13. The CDR3 is 18 amino acids. Here the CDR3 reads CASSSTDRGRILNQPQHF. The CDR3, as DNA: TGTGCCAGCAGTTCGACAGACAGGGGGCGCATATTAAATCAGCCCCAGCATTTT.

The chain recombines TRBV29-1 with TRBJ2-3; 11 nucleotides agree with TRBD2. The germline V gene encodes CDR1 SQVTM and CDR2 ANQGSEA. This CDR3 is built from 19 residues. Trimming removed 7 bases from V and 3 bases from J; junction bases left unmatched: 21. CDR3 loop: CSAIELAGDQYGGTDTQYF. The CDR3 nucleotides are TGCAGCGCCATTGAACTAGCGGGAGATCAGTATGGTGGGACAGATACGCAGTATTTT.